This T cell receptor beta chain was sequenced during a study of cytomegalovirus exposure and HLA in healthy donors. The primer mix had 60 Vbeta and 13 Jbeta primers. Repertoires were generated with immunoSEQ multiplex PCR, while TCRdb's copy carries only in-frame clones and drops some. The sample lists roughly 180,000 clones; 76% were seen once. This clonotype originated in a man between 18 and 35 years old in good health and CMV-seronegative. Sequencing used PBMCs.

This CDR3 is CASSPEVSHYEQYF. The CDR3 DNA reads as TGTGCCAGCAGCCCGGAGGTCTCTCACTACGAGCAGTACTTC. The chain is built from TRBV7-6 and TRBJ2-5; weak D call: TRBD2 (5 bases). The J call may be incorrect, as the DNA end agrees better with TRBJ2-7. Germline lookup yields CDR1 SGHVS and CDR2 FNYEAQ. This CDR3 is 14 amino acids long.